Described below is a single TCR beta chain sequence and its context. The antigen remains undetermined. Compared with germline, one end of the junction differs, possibly owing to a read error. This entry comes from a study of blood T cells in healthy people across ages. Study results and limitations: Changes in expanded clonotypes were possibly confounded, as the CMV status of donors was unknown. Measured against age, TCR beta diversity per million T cells decreased in a roughly linear manner.

Germline lookup yields CDR1 SQVTM and CDR2 ANQGSEA. This CDR3 has 14 amino acids. Together with a sample-barcoded 5' primer, a J-beta primer mix was included in a second PCR lasting roughly 7 to 11 cycles. A tag from a template-switch adaptor with 12 random nucleotides marked each cDNA molecule. MiXCR was run by TCRdb on the 5' RACE reads, yielding one entry per CDR3 protein. The data show 850,000 to 1,000,000 distinct CDR3 sequences, with just over 50% seen just once and around a fifth held by the top ten. The TCR sequence derives from a woman aged 55-70 years in good health. This chain connects TRBV29-1 to TRBJ2-4; D is perhaps TRBD2 (6 bases). The tail of the sequence fits TRBJ2-7 better, so the J call may be wrong. Sequencing was done on a sample of blood. The CDR3 DNA reads as TGCGGCGTGGCTGAGCGGGCCTCTTCCTACGAGCAGTACTTC. It translates to CGVAERASSYEQYF.